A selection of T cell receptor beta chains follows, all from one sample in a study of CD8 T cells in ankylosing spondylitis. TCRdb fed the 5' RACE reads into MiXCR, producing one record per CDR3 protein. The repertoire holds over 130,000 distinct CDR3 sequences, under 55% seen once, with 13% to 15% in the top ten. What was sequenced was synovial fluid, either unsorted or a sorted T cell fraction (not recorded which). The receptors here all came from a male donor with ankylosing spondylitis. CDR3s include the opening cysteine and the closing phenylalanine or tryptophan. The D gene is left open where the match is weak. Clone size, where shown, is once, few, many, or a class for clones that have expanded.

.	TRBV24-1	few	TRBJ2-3	CASRDRTDTQYF	TGTGCCAGCCGGGATCGCACAGATACGCAGTATTTT
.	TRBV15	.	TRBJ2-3	CATSRDRESPDTQYF	TGTGCCACCAGCAGAGACAGGGAGAGCCCAGATACGCAGTATTTT
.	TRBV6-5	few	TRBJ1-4	CASSYGRTNEKLFF	TGTGCCAGCAGTTACGGGAGAACTAATGAAAAACTGTTTTTT
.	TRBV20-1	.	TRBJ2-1	CSARMSRDHTYNEQFF	TGCAGTGCTAGAATGAGTCGGGACCACACCTACAATGAGCAGTTCTTC
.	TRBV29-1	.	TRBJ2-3	CSVEDLSDTQYF	TGCAGCGTTGAAGATCTCTCAGATACGCAGTATTTT
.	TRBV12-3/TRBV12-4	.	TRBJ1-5	CASSLVAGGNQPQHF	TGTGCCAGCAGTTTAGTTGCAGGGGGCAATCAGCCCCAGCATTTT
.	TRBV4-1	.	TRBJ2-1	CASSQARLPHNEQFF	TGCGCCAGCAGCCAAGCAAGGCTGCCTCACAATGAGCAGTTCTTC
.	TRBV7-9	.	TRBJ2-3	CASSHQRHQPRTDTQYF	TGTGCCAGCAGCCATCAGCGCCACCAGCCGCGCACAGATACGCAGTATTTT
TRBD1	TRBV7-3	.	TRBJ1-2	CASSIDRVCGSGYTF	TGTGCCAGCAGCATCGACAGGGTTTGTGGTAGTGGCTACACCTTC
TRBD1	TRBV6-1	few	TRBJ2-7	CASSDGQGADEQYF	TGTGCCAGCAGTGACGGACAGGGTGCGGACGAGCAGTACTTC
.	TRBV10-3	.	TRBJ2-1	CAISEVLRGEQFF	TGTGCCATCAGTGAGGTTTTGAGAGGTGAGCAGTTCTTC
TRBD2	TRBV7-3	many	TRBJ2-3	CASSLETSGEQYF	TGTGCCAGCAGCTTAGAGACTAGCGGCGAGCAGTATTTT
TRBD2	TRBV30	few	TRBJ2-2	CAWSVGIVTSGRTGELFF	TGTGCCTGGAGTGTAGGAATTGTAACTAGCGGACGCACCGGGGAGCTGTTTTTT
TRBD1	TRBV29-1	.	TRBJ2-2	CSTADRGNTGELFF	TGCAGCACCGCGGACAGGGGTAACACCGGGGAGCTGTTTTTT
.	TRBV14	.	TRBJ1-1	CASSQERWTMNTEAFF	TGTGCCAGCAGCCAAGAGAGGTGGACAATGAACACTGAAGCTTTCTTT
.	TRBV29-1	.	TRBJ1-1	CSVSVGEAFF	TGCAGCGTTTCGGTTGGAGAAGCTTTCTTT
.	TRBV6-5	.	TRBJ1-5	CASSYDGRNQPQHF	TGTGCCAGCAGTTACGACGGTCGCAATCAGCCCCAGCATTTT
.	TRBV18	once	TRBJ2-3	CASSPSLGPSTDTQYF	TGTGCCAGCTCACCCTCGTTGGGGCCTAGCACAGATACGCAGTATTTT
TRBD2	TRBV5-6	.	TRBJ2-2	CASSLWLAGYTGELFF	TGTGCCAGCAGCTTGTGGTTAGCGGGGTACACCGGGGAGCTGTTTTTT
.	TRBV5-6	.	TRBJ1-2	CASSLVPRADYGYTF	TGTGCCAGCAGCTTGGTGCCCAGGGCGGACTATGGCTACACCTTC
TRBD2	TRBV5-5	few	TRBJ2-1	CASSLEGLAAYNEQFF	TGTGCCAGCAGCTTGGAGGGACTAGCGGCTTACAATGAGCAGTTCTTC
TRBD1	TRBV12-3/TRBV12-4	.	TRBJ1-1	CASSLSDSGQGLLENTEAFF	TGTGCCAGCAGTTTATCGGACTCGGGACAGGGCCTCCTGGAGAACACTGAAGCTTTCTTT
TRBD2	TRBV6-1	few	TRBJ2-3	CAISEALAEGSTDTQYF	TGTGCCATCAGTGAAGCCCTAGCGGAGGGGAGTACAGATACGCAGTATTTT
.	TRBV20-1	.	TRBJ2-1	CSASGWLHYQVNEQFF	TGCAGTGCTAGTGGTTGGCTACACTACCAAGTCAATGAGCAGTTCTTC
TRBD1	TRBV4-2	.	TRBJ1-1	CASSQDPGTGNTEAFF	TGTGCCAGCAGCCAAGATCCCGGGACAGGGAACACTGAAGCTTTCTTT
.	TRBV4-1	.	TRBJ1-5	CASSLRGGLPQHF	TGCGCCAGCAGCCTACGGGGGGGTCTTCCCCAGCATTTT
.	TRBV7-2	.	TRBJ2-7	CASSRALALNEQYF	TGTGCCAGCAGCAGGGCCCTAGCGCTAAACGAGCAGTACTTC
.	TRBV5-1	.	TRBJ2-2	CASSERVENTGELFF	TGCGCCAGCAGCGAGCGTGTGGAGAACACCGGGGAGCTGTTTTTT
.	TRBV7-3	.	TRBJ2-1	CASSLIGTVGNEQFF	TGTGCCAGCAGCTTAATTGGGACGGTGGGCAATGAGCAGTTCTTC
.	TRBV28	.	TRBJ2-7	CASSFVTTEQYF	TGTGCCAGCAGTTTTGTGACCACCGAGCAGTACTTC
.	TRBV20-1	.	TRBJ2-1	CSADTPDSGNEQFF	TGCAGTGCTGACACCCCAGATTCAGGCAATGAGCAGTTCTTC
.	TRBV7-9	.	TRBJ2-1	CASSLQLSYNEQFF	TGTGCCAGCAGCTTACAGCTATCCTACAATGAGCAGTTCTTC